These 25 T cell receptor beta chains share one sample of origin, sequenced in a study of blood T cell repertoires in COVID-19. TCRdb's table, derived via immunoSEQ multiplex PCR, lists solely in-frame clones and lacks some. Of 320,000 or so clones listed, approximately 81% were seen once; the top ten hold 1.9%. Sequencing input: PBMCs or T cells enriched from blood (not recorded which). These receptors originate from a woman aged 25 to 39 who had been exposed to COVID-19.

The rearrangement links TRBV29-1 to TRBJ2-5, with D tentatively TRBD2 (5 bases). CDR1 and CDR2 (germline): SQVTM, ANQGSEA. Trimming pared 6 bases from V and 1 base from J, leaving 12 bases between. The CDR3 totals 13 residues. CDR3 protein: CSVSGWPQETQYF. Written as DNA, the CDR3 is TGCAGCGTGAGCGGCTGGCCCCAAGAGACCCAGTACTTC.

In this sample, this clone turned up once. The rearrangement uses TRBV28 and TRBJ1-2; D perhaps matches TRBD1 (5 bases). Germline CDR1 and CDR2: MDHEN and SYDVKM. Trimming left V 6 bases short and J 2 bases short, with 7 bases between. The CDR3 loop spans 12 amino acids. CDR3 sequence reads: CASSRANYGYTF. The CDR3 DNA reads TGTGCCAGCAGCAGGGCCAACTATGGCTACACCTTC.

The J gene is TRBJ2-6, the V gene TRBV2, with TRBD2 matching 11 bases. Per the germline V gene, CDR1 is SNHLY and CDR2 is FYNNEI. This CDR3 is 18 amino acids long. V trimming: 7 bases; J trimming: 1 base; junction bases outside the gene matches: 9. The CDR3 sequence is CASNGLAGRGSGANVLTF. As DNA, the CDR3 is TGTGCCAGCAATGGACTAGCGGGCCGGGGGTCTGGGGCCAACGTCCTGACTTTC.

The chain combines TRBV12-1 with TRBJ1-2. TRBV12-1 is shown as a pseudogene. The CDR3 totals 10 residues. The CDR3 spells CASSSYGYTF. CDR3 DNA: TGTGCCAGCAGCTCTTATGGCTACACCTTC.

V usage is TRBV7-2 and J usage is TRBJ1-1, with D hard to call. This CDR3 spans 12 amino acids. Germline CDR1 and CDR2: SGHTA and FQGNSA. With 3 bases removed from V and 11 bases from J, the gap between germline ends came to 13 bases. The CDR3 region has the DNA TGTGCCAGCAGCTTCGCGCCGGGGAGGGCTTTCTTT. It encodes CASSFAPGRAFF.

The chain uses TRBV28 and TRBJ2-7, with 9 nucleotides matching TRBD2. The CDR3 runs to 14 residues. CDR1 and CDR2 from the germline V gene are MDHEN and SYDVKM. Trimming at V came to 6 bases and at J to 3 bases, leaving 6 bases not matched to a gene. The CDR3 DNA reads as TGTGCCAGCAGACCTAGCGGGAACATCTACGAGCAGTACTTC. This gives the protein CASRPSGNIYEQYF.

The rearrangement joins TRBV11-3 to TRBJ2-5; 13 nucleotides agree with TRBD2. The CDR3 length is 19 residues. The germline V gene has CDR1 SGHNT and CDR2 YENEEA. V was clipped by 5 bases and J by 5 bases; unmatched bases: 17. In DNA, the CDR3 is TGTGCCAGCAGCCACCGGACGGGGACTAGCGGGACCAACCGGGAGACCCAGTACTTC. This sequence encodes CASSHRTGTSGTNRETQYF.

The V and J genes are TRBV20-1 and TRBJ2-7; D is possibly TRBD2 (6 bases). V was pared by 3 bases and J by 3 bases, with 15 bases between. The CDR3 consists of 14 residues. CDR1 and CDR2 from the germline V gene are DFQATT and SNEGSKA (reference sequence). The CDR3 nucleotides are TGCAGTGCTAGTTACCGGGACTTCCGCTACGAGCAGTACTTC. Amino acids: CSASYRDFRYEQYF.

The chain recombines TRBV13 with TRBJ2-2, with 13 positions matching TRBD2. The CDR3 runs 18 residues. Germline V lookup: CDR1 PRHDT, CDR2 FYEKMQ (reference sequence). After removal of 4 bases from V and 6 bases from J, the junction contained 11 bases not matched to a gene. The CDR3 coding sequence is TGTGCCAGCAGCTCCACTAGCGGGGGGGCTTTTCGGTCCGGGGAGCTGTTTTTT. Protein sequence: CASSSTSGGAFRSGELFF.

This clone was observed a single time. The gene calls are TRBV5-4 and TRBJ2-7, with a weak D call TRBD1 (6 bases). The CDR3 runs 15 residues. Germline V lookup: CDR1 SGHNT, CDR2 YYREEE (reference sequence). The ends were cut back, 7 bases at V and 7 bases at J, with 24 bases in the middle. The CDR3 here is CASGGGGRGPYEQYF. The CDR3 nucleotides read TGTGCCAGCGGCGGTGGGGGCAGGGGCCCTTATGAGCAGTACTTC.

This clone was counted once. The chain couples TRBV28 to TRBJ2-7, with TRBD2 identical over 8 bases. V gave up 4 bases and J gave up 0 bases; unmatched junction bases: 8. CDR1 and CDR2 from the germline V gene are MDHEN and SYDVKM. CDR3 length equals 16 residues. CDR3: CASSSPSSGDSYEQYF. The CDR3 nucleotides read TGTGCCAGCAGTTCCCCGAGTAGCGGGGACTCCTACGAGCAGTACTTC.

Turning to this clone: Its ends do not fully match the called genes, so a read error is possible. This sequence joins TRBV20-1 and TRBJ1-1; the D is unclear. CDR1 and CDR2 (germline): DFQATT, SNEGSKA (reference sequence). The CDR3 extends over 11 amino acids. CDR3 loop: CSARPQRSEVF. The CDR3 DNA reads TGCAGTGCTAGACCACAACGGAGTGAGGTCTTT.

In its sample, this clone was seen once. V gene TRBV6-6 combines with J gene TRBJ2-5, with D unclear. V lost 8 bases, J lost 5 bases, and 12 bases lay in between. The germline V gene encodes CDR1 MNHNY and CDR2 SVGAGI (reference sequence). This CDR3 is built from 12 residues. CDR3 sequence: CASREYGETQYF. CDR3 nucleotide sequence: TGTGCCAGCCGAGAGTACGGGGAGACCCAGTACTTC.

This rearrangement joins TRBV28 to TRBJ2-5; 7 bases fit TRBD2. The length of the CDR3 is 15 residues. V was clipped by 4 bases and J by 5 bases; unmatched bases: 10. Germline loops: CDR1 MDHEN, CDR2 SYDVKM. CDR3 sequence reads: CASSSRTRLAETQYF. The CDR3 nucleotides are TGTGCCAGCAGTTCTCGGACTAGATTGGCGGAGACCCAGTACTTC.

The CDR3 sequence: CASSFVASWEEQFF. The CDR3 bases are TGTGCCAGCAGTTTCGTGGCATCCTGGGAGGAGCAGTTCTTC. The chain joins TRBV2 to TRBJ2-1, with D tentatively TRBD2 (5 bases). Germline V gene sequence: CDR1 SNHLY, CDR2 FYNNEI. Trimming pared 5 bases from V and 10 bases from J, leaving 18 bases between. This CDR3 region has 14 residues.

CDR3 sequence: CASSRRVNYGYTF. CDR3 coding DNA: TGTGCCAGCAGTCGCAGGGTGAACTATGGCTACACCTTC. V and J are TRBV25-1 and TRBJ1-2; tentatively, D is TRBD1 (5 bases). Between the trimmed V and J ends, which lost 5 bases and 2 bases, there was a span of 9 bases. This CDR3 contains 13 residues. Germline loops: CDR1 MGHDK, CDR2 SYGVNS.

V usage is TRBV18 and J usage is TRBJ2-7, with 7 nucleotides matching TRBD2. The germline CDR1 and CDR2 sequences are KGHSH and LQKENI. The V and J ends lost 4 bases and 0 bases, in that order; junction bases with no gene match: 3. The CDR3 totals 14 residues. CDR3 DNA sequence: TGTGCCAGCTCACGGAGCGGGGCCTCCTACGAGCAGTACTTC. Residues: CASSRSGASYEQYF. Variable domain in full (rest from reference TRBV18 and TRBJ2-7): NAGVMQNPRHLVRRRGQEARLRCSPMKGHSHVYWYRQLPEEGLKFMVYLQKENIIDESGMPKERFSAEFPKEGPSILRIQQVVRGDSAAYFCASSRSGASYEQYFGPGTRLTVT.

On this clone itself: The junction departs from germline at one end; a sequencing error may be responsible. The V and J genes are TRBV28 and TRBJ1-4; D possibly corresponds to TRBD1 (6 bases). Germline-derived CDR1 and CDR2 are MDHEN and SYDVKM. The CDR3 totals 15 residues. In nucleotides, the CDR3 is TGTGCCAGCACTCTACCTACAGGGTCTAAGGAAAAACTGTTTTTT. Residues: CASTLPTGSKEKLFF.

This chain joins TRBV13 and TRBJ1-2; 7 nucleotides align to TRBD1. The V gene end was trimmed by 6 bases and the J gene end by 4 bases; junction bases not matched to a gene: 11. Looked up from germline, CDR1 is PRHDT and CDR2 is FYEKMQ (reference sequence). The length of the CDR3 is 15 residues. The CDR3 nucleotides read TGTGCCAGCAGTTCCACAGGGGCTCTTTTCTATGGCTACACCTTC. Translated: CASSSTGALFYGYTF.

This chain joins TRBV2 and TRBJ2-5, with 7 bases that match TRBD1. Germline V gene lookup returns CDR1 SNHLY and CDR2 FYNNEI. Trimming removed 1 base from V and 4 bases from J; junction bases left unmatched: 6. This CDR3 spans 15 amino acids. For the CDR3, the DNA is TGTGCCAGCAGTGAAGAAAGGGGGCTAGGAGAGACCCAGTACTTC. This codes for CASSEERGLGETQYF.

On this clone itself: Other DNA sequences in this specimen translate into the identical CDR3. V usage is TRBV19 and J usage is TRBJ2-2; possibly TRBD1 for D (5 bases). CDR1 is LNHDA and CDR2 is SQIVND in the germline V gene (reference sequence). The length of the CDR3 is 14 residues. Trimming cost V 5 bases and J 3 bases, with 10 bases left between them. CDR3 residues: CASSSQGDTGELFF. The DNA for the CDR3 is TGTGCCAGTAGTTCCCAGGGCGACACCGGGGAGCTGTTTTTT.

The V and J genes are TRBV27 and TRBJ2-7; D might be TRBD2 (7 bases). The germline V gene has CDR1 MNHEY and CDR2 SMNVEV (reference sequence). The CDR3 extends over 11 amino acids. V lost 10 bases to trimming and J lost 7 bases, with 14 bases between them. The CDR3 DNA reads TGTGCCATAGGGGGAGGGGGAGAGCAGTACTTC. Its translation: CAIGGGGEQYF.

The chain couples TRBV6-2 or TRBV6-3 to TRBJ1-1; D is unclear. Between the trimmed V and J ends, which lost 5 bases and 0 bases, there was a span of 7 bases. Germline CDR1 and CDR2: MNHEY and SVGEGT. The CDR3 contains 13 residues. The CDR3: CASSIGVNTEAFF. The DNA of the CDR3 is TGTGCCAGCAGTATAGGAGTGAACACTGAAGCTTTCTTT.

J is TRBJ1-6 and V is TRBV7-2; D gene uncertain. Germline CDR1 and CDR2: SGHTA and FQGNSA. There are 15 residues in the CDR3. The V and J ends lost 1 base and 10 bases respectively, with 14 bases between them. The DNA for the CDR3 is TGTGCCAGCAGCTTAGGCCGGCACGGGGTCTCACCCCTCCACTTT. It specifies CASSLGRHGVSPLHF.

J is TRBJ2-7 and V is TRBV5-1, with 8 bases that match TRBD2. V lost 1 base, J lost 6 bases, and 6 bases stayed unmatched. Germline CDR1 and CDR2: SGHRS and YFSETQ. This CDR3 contains 14 residues. The DNA of the CDR3 is TGCGCCAGCAGCTTGTTGCGGGGGGCCTCCGAGCAGTACTTC. It translates to CASSLLRGASEQYF.